This T cell receptor (beta chain) was sequenced during a study of blood T cell repertoires in COVID-19. Study details: Nucleic acid was either cDNA or gDNA, and it came from T cells, B-cell-depleted T cells, or PBMCs.

Repertoires were generated with immunoSEQ multiplex PCR, while TCRdb's copy carries only in-frame clones and drops some. The sample consists of about 36,000 clones, around 80% of them appearing once. This clone has only a few counts. V lost 1 base to trimming and J lost 7 bases, with 7 bases between them. The CDR3 length is 13 residues. The sequence was collected from a man aged 60 to 75 with acute or convalescent COVID-19. The chain couples TRBV12-3 or TRBV12-4 to TRBJ1-4, with a possible D match to TRBD1 (5 bases). Sequences were obtained from peripheral blood. The CDR3 nucleotides are TGTGCCAGCAGTTTAGGGGGCGTTGAAAAACTGTTTTTT. This encodes CASSLGGVEKLFF.